A single sample is the source of the 2 T cell receptor beta chains below, sequenced in a study of human T cells and chemical hapten exposure. Time point meaning: patch test 1, 2 weeks after DPC sensitization. Sample treatment: therapeutic diphenylcyclopropenone sensitization with weekly scalp DPC. In TCRdb, the RACE reads were re-called with MiXCR into one record per CDR3 protein. The repertoire holds around 110,000 distinct CDR3 sequences, with 9.5% to 13% as singletons. The sequenced sample was whole blood, obtained in connection with sensitization to the hapten diphenylcyclopropenone (DPC). Receptor source: a woman between 45 and 60 years old with alopecia areata. Some clones in this sample may be carry-over from other donors' samples.

The chain couples TRBV6-6 to TRBJ1-5; possible D gene TRBD1, 5 bases. This CDR3 has 13 amino acids. Deletions cut 0 bases from V and 7 bases from J, with 7 bases between. Germline CDR1 and CDR2: MNHNY and SVGAGI (reference sequence). Written as DNA, the CDR3 is TGTGCCAGCAGTTACTCGGGGGTGCAGCCCCAGCATTTT. Its translation: CASSYSGVQPQHF.

This clonotype was counted between two and nine times. In nucleotides, the CDR3 is TGCAGTGCTTACAGGGAGTACGAGCAGTACTTC. Encoded protein: CSAYREYEQYF. The chain employs TRBV20-1 and TRBJ2-7, with D perhaps TRBD1 (6 bases). Germline V lookup: CDR1 DFQATT, CDR2 SNEGSKA (reference sequence). The CDR3 contains 11 residues. V was clipped by 5 bases and J by 4 bases, with 9 bases between them.